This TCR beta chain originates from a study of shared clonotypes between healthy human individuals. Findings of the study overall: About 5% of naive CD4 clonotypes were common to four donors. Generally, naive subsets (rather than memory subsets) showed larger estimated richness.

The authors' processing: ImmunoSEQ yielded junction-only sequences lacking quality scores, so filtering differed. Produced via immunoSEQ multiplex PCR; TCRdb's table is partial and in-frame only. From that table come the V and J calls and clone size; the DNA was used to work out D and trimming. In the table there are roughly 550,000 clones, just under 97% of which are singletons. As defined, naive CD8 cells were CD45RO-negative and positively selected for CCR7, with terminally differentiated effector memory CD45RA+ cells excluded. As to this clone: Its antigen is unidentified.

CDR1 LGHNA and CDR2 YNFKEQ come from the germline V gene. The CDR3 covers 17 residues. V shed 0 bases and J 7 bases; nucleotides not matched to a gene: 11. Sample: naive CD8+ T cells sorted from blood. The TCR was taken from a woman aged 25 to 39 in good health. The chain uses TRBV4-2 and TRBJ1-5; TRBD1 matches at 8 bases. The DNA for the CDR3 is TGTGCCAGCAGCCAAGAAGGTCAGACAGGGGTAGGACAGCCCCAGCATTTT. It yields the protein CASSQEGQTGVGQPQHF.